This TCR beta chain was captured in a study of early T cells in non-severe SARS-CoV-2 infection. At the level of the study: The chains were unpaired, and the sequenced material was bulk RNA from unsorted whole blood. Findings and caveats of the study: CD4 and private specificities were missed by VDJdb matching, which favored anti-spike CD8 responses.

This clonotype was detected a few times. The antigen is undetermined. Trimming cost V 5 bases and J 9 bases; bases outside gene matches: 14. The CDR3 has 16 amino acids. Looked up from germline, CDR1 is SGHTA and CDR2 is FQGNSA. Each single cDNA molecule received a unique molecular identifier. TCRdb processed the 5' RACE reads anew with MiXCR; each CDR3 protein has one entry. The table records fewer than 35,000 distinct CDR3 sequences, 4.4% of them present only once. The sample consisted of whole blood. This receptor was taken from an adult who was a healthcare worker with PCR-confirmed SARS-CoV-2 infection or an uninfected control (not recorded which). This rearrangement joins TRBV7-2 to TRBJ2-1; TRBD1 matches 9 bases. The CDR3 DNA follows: TGTGCCAGCAGCCCGAGACTTACCGGGACAGGGTCTGAGCAGTTCTTC. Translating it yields CASSPRLTGTGSEQFF.